Following are 31 T cell receptor beta chains from one sample sequenced in a study of blood T cell repertoires in COVID-19. Generated by immunoSEQ multiplex PCR, the TCRdb table keeps only in-frame clones and is missing some. Seen here are about 120,000 clones, about 87% observed once, and the top ten hold 25% to 30%. Sequencing was carried out using peripheral blood. The origin of the receptors is a woman in her 70s with acute or convalescent COVID-19.

The chain couples TRBV14 to TRBJ1-3, with D maybe TRBD1 (5 bases). Trimming left V 4 bases short and J 7 bases short, with 8 bases between. There are 12 residues in the CDR3. Germline V lookup: CDR1 SGHDN, CDR2 FVKESK. The CDR3 DNA reads as TGTGCCAGCAGCCCGCGACAGAACACCATATATTTT. Translated, it gives CASSPRQNTIYF.

V and J are TRBV7-9 and TRBJ2-7; 7 bases map to TRBD1. The CDR3 is 16 amino acids. Germline assignment: CDR1 SEHNR and CDR2 FQNEAQ (reference sequence). The ends lost 1 base at V and 7 bases at J; junction bases unmatched: 13. The CDR3 nucleotides read TGTGCCAGCAGCTTAGTTAACCCAGGGCCCAGGGGGGAGCAGTACTTC. Its protein product is CASSLVNPGPRGEQYF.

This chain joins TRBV5-1 and TRBJ1-5, with D possibly matching TRBD1 (5 bases). This CDR3 contains 13 residues. Germline assignment: CDR1 SGHRS and CDR2 YFSETQ. Trimming shortened V by 2 bases and J by 6 bases, and 9 bases separated the two germline ends. The CDR3 nucleotides are TGCGCCAGCAGCTTAGGCCAGGGTCAGCCCCAGCATTTT. It codes for CASSLGQGQPQHF.

The chain uses TRBV6-5 and TRBJ1-6; D perhaps matches TRBD1 (5 bases). The CDR3 sequence is 15 residues long. Germline CDR1 reads MNHEY; CDR2 reads SVGAGI. V was clipped by 2 bases and J by 7 bases, with 12 bases between them. CDR3 in amino acids: CASSYGIGENSPLHF. Written as DNA, the CDR3 is TGTGCCAGCAGTTACGGGATAGGGGAAAATTCACCCCTCCACTTT.

The rearrangement uses TRBV30 and TRBJ2-2; the D gene is possibly TRBD2 (5 bases). Between the trimmed V and J ends, which lost 5 bases and 7 bases, there was a span of 17 bases. The CDR3 extends over 14 amino acids. The germline gives CDR1 GTSNPN, CDR2 SVGIG (reference sequence). The CDR3 is CAWQAGDRIGELFF. In DNA form, the CDR3 reads TGTGCCTGGCAAGCCGGGGATCGTATCGGGGAGCTGTTTTTT.

The chain couples TRBV28 to TRBJ1-1; D gene ambiguous. Per the germline V gene, CDR1 is MDHEN and CDR2 is SYDVKM. This CDR3 contains 11 residues. V lost 6 bases and J 6 bases, leaving 8 bases between the germline ends. The CDR3 loop is CASSYLAEAFF. CDR3 nucleotide sequence: TGTGCCAGCAGCTACCTCGCTGAAGCTTTCTTT.

The V and J genes are TRBV3-1 (or the pseudogene TRBV3-2) and TRBJ1-1; D may be TRBD1 (5 bases). CDR1 and CDR2 (germline): LGHDT, YNNKEL (reference sequence). The CDR3 extends over 15 amino acids. V was trimmed by 3 bases and J by 1 base, leaving 12 bases between them. CDR3 loop: CASSQSSTANTEAFF. CDR3 nucleotide sequence: TGTGCCAGCAGCCAGAGTTCGACAGCGAACACTGAAGCTTTCTTT.

The chain employs TRBV9 and TRBJ2-5; 15 bases match TRBD2. V shed 0 bases and J 1 base; nucleotides not matched to a gene: 1. The CDR3 is made up of 17 amino acids. The germline V gene encodes CDR1 SGDLS and CDR2 YYNGEE. The CDR3 sequence: CASSVGGLAGGQETQYF. In DNA, the CDR3 is TGTGCCAGCAGCGTAGGGGGACTAGCGGGGGGCCAAGAGACCCAGTACTTC.

The rearrangement uses TRBV6-1 and TRBJ1-2, with 8 nucleotides matching TRBD1. The V segment lost 3 bases and the J segment 4 bases; nucleotides outside the gene matches: 10. The CDR3 consists of 16 residues. Germline CDR1 reads MNHNS; CDR2 reads SASEGT. CDR3 nucleotides: TGTGCCAGCAGTGAGCCCGGACAGGGCCGAGGCTATGGCTACACCTTC. This sequence encodes CASSEPGQGRGYGYTF.

The chain is built from TRBV7-9 and TRBJ2-7, with 7 bases matching TRBD1. Trimming cost V 6 bases and J 2 bases; bases outside gene matches: 7. The CDR3 length is 14 residues. Germline V lookup: CDR1 SEHNR, CDR2 FQNEAQ (reference sequence). The CDR3 DNA sequence: TGTGCCAGCAGGGGATCTGGACAGGCCTACGAGCAGTACTTC. This gives the protein CASRGSGQAYEQYF.

This chain joins TRBV10-3 and TRBJ2-7, with no clear D. V gave up 3 bases and J gave up 2 bases, with 8 bases separating them. The CDR3 has 13 amino acids. CDR1 ENHRY and CDR2 SYGVKD come from the germline V gene. The CDR3 bases are TGTGCCATCAGTGATGGCAGTACCTACGAGCAGTACTTC. As protein: CAISDGSTYEQYF.

The V and J genes are TRBV24-1 and TRBJ2-7; D uncertain. Trimming removed 3 bases from V and 2 bases from J, with 7 bases in between. This CDR3 is built from 13 residues. Germline assignment: CDR1 KGHDR and CDR2 SFDVKD. This CDR3 is CATSDPMPYEQYF. The CDR3 coding sequence is TGTGCCACCAGTGATCCTATGCCCTACGAGCAGTACTTC.

This chain uses TRBV30 with TRBJ1-2; perhaps TRBD1 as D (6 bases). The V end lost 0 bases, the J end lost 8 bases, and 16 bases lay between the germline ends. This CDR3 is 14 amino acids long. Germline lookup yields CDR1 GTSNPN and CDR2 SVGIG (reference sequence). Here the CDR3 DNA reads TGTGCCTGGAGTGTCCCACAGGGCATTCGGGGCTACACCTTC. Translating gives CAWSVPQGIRGYTF.

This chain uses TRBV6-5 with TRBJ1-6, with D possibly TRBD1 on 6 matching bases. The V end lost 7 bases, the J end lost 10 bases, and 20 bases lay between the germline ends. The germline V gene encodes CDR1 MNHEY and CDR2 SVGAGI. The CDR3 covers 15 residues. The CDR3 DNA reads as TGTGCCAGCACCTACCAGGGGACCCCTGGGTCACCCCTCCACTTT. Translated: CASTYQGTPGSPLHF.

This clone was counted once. The J gene is TRBJ1-4, the V gene TRBV3-1 (or the pseudogene TRBV3-2), with D perhaps TRBD1 (6 bases). Trimming shortened V by 1 base and J by 7 bases, and 13 bases separated the two germline ends. The CDR3 is 15 amino acids. CDR1 is LGHDT and CDR2 is YNNKEL in the germline V gene (reference sequence). In nucleotides, the CDR3 is TGTGCCAGCAGCCAAGTCCCAGGGGAGAGTGAAAAACTGTTTTTT. It is translated as CASSQVPGESEKLFF.

The chain links TRBV5-1 to TRBJ1-1, with D uncertain. V gave up 3 bases and J gave up 5 bases, with 11 bases separating them. Germline loops: CDR1 SGHRS, CDR2 YFSETQ. The CDR3 runs to 13 residues. The CDR3 loop is CASSSEGRTEAFF. In DNA, the CDR3 is TGCGCCAGCAGCTCGGAGGGTCGGACTGAAGCTTTCTTT.

The gene calls are TRBV28 and TRBJ2-5, with 8 bases fitting TRBD2. The V gene's germline CDR1 is MDHEN and CDR2 SYDVKM. This CDR3 is 15 amino acids long. After removal of 5 bases from V and 5 bases from J, the junction contained 10 bases not matched to a gene. CDR3: CASSAGGPPRETQYF. The CDR3 bases are TGTGCCAGCAGTGCGGGGGGCCCACCCCGGGAGACCCAGTACTTC. The full variable domain, in which reference TRBV28 and TRBJ2-5 provide the parts outside the CDR3, is DVKVTQSSRYLVKRTGEKVFLECVQDMDHENMFWYRQDPGLGLRLIYFSYDVKMKEKGDIPEGYSVSREKKERFSLILESASTNQTSMYLCASSAGGPPRETQYFGPGTRLLVL.

The chain joins TRBV19 to TRBJ1-4; 8 bases line up with TRBD1. Looked up from germline, CDR1 is LNHDA and CDR2 is SQIVND (reference sequence). V lost 4 bases, J lost 2 bases, and 6 bases stayed unmatched. This CDR3 is built from 16 residues. This CDR3 is CASSTRGQGTNEKLFF. In DNA form, the CDR3 reads TGTGCCAGTAGTACCCGAGGACAGGGCACTAATGAAAAACTGTTTTTT. Drawing the rest from reference TRBV19 and TRBJ1-4, the complete variable domain is DGGITQSPKYLFRKEGQNVTLSCEQNLNHDAMYWYRQDPGQGLRLIYYSQIVNDFQKGDIAEGYSVSREKKESFPLTVTSAQKNPTAFYLCASSTRGQGTNEKLFFGSGTQLSVL.

The chain is built from TRBV27 and TRBJ2-5, with TRBD1 identical over 7 bases. CDR3 size: 18 residues. V was pared by 5 bases and J by 5 bases, with 20 bases of the junction left unmatched. Germline CDR1 reads MNHEY; CDR2 reads SMNVEV (reference sequence). Written as DNA, the CDR3 is TGTGCCAGCAGTCCCCATCCCCTCCGGGACAGAGGAGAGGAGACCCAGTACTTC. It is translated as CASSPHPLRDRGEETQYF.

V usage is TRBV4-1 and J usage is TRBJ2-7, with 14 positions matching TRBD2. Germline V gene lookup returns CDR1 MGHRA and CDR2 YSYEKL. The CDR3 is 17 residues long. V was clipped by 3 bases and J by 4 bases; unmatched bases: 8. The CDR3 protein is CASSHPGTSGGHYEQYF. For the CDR3, the DNA is TGCGCCAGCAGCCATCCTGGGACTAGCGGGGGTCATTACGAGCAGTACTTC.

The chain is built from TRBV11-2 and TRBJ2-5, with a weak D call TRBD2 (5 bases). The CDR3 covers 13 residues. In germline, CDR1 is SGHAT, CDR2 FQNNGV. V dropped 3 bases and J dropped 9 bases, with 14 bases sitting between them. The CDR3 coding sequence is TGTGCCAGCAGCTTTCGGAGGTGGGAGCCCCAGTACTTC. As protein: CASSFRRWEPQYF.

The chain links TRBV11-3 to TRBJ1-1, with a possible D match to TRBD1 (6 bases). The germline V and J ends were trimmed by 3 bases and 2 bases, with 13 bases remaining between them. The CDR3 loop spans 15 amino acids. Germline CDR1 and CDR2: SGHNT and YENEEA. The CDR3 nucleotides are TGTGCCAGCAGCTTGGATGGACAGCTAAACACTGAAGCTTTCTTT. Translating it yields CASSLDGQLNTEAFF.

The chain recombines TRBV7-2 with TRBJ1-6, with 7 bases fitting TRBD1. Unmatched junction bases numbered 11, after V lost 7 bases and J lost 8 bases. The CDR3 spans 15 residues. CDR1 is SGHTA, CDR2 FQGNSA, per germline. CDR3 residues: CASNTNPGQYSPLHF. The CDR3 bases are TGTGCCAGCAACACCAACCCGGGACAGTATTCACCCCTCCACTTT.

The V and J genes are TRBV2 and TRBJ1-2; 10 nucleotides match TRBD1. The germline CDR1 and CDR2 sequences are SNHLY and FYNNEI. The CDR3 has 16 amino acids. V was pared by 6 bases and J by 0 bases, with 7 bases of the junction left unmatched. The CDR3 nucleotides are TGTGCCAGCAGGGGACAGGGGCTCCTTACTAACTATGGCTACACCTTC. It yields the protein CASRGQGLLTNYGYTF.

This rearrangement joins TRBV12-3 or TRBV12-4 to TRBJ1-3; D not certain. The CDR3 has 13 amino acids. Trimming took 7 bases from V and 3 from J, leaving 10 bases between them. Written as DNA, the CDR3 is TGTGCCAGCACTCCTGGAGATGGAAACACCATATATTTT. It specifies CASTPGDGNTIYF.

The V and J genes are TRBV2 and TRBJ1-6; perhaps TRBD1 as D (5 bases). Germline CDR1 SNHLY, CDR2 FYNNEI. The CDR3 totals 15 residues. V lost 9 bases to trimming and J lost 3 bases, with 15 bases between them. The chain's CDR3 is CARQQGTHYNSPLHF. As DNA, the CDR3 is TGTGCCAGACAGCAGGGTACCCACTATAATTCACCCCTCCACTTT. Together with reference TRBV2 and TRBJ1-6, the CDR3 gives the full variable domain: EPEVTQTPSHQVTQMGQEVILRCVPISNHLYFYWYRQILGQKVEFLVSFYNNEISEKSEIFDDQFSVERPDGSNFTLKIRSTKLEDSAMYFCARQQGTHYNSPLHFGNGTRLTVT.

V is TRBV5-1 and J is TRBJ2-2; perhaps TRBD1 as D (5 bases). CDR3 length: 14 amino acids. V shed 5 bases and J shed 3 bases, with 11 bases lying between them. Germline V gives CDR1 SGHRS, CDR2 YFSETQ. The CDR3 loop reads CASRWQGDTGELFF. The CDR3 bases are TGCGCCAGCAGGTGGCAGGGCGACACCGGGGAGCTGTTTTTT.

This clone is a singleton in its sample. J is TRBJ1-6 and V is TRBV7-9, with 8 positions matching TRBD1. Losses at the gene ends were 4 bases for V and 9 bases for J; bases not matched to a gene: 5. CDR1 is SEHNR and CDR2 is FQNEAQ in the germline V gene (reference sequence). The CDR3 length is 14 residues. The CDR3 coding sequence is TGTGCCAGCAGCTCGGGACAGGATGGTTCACCCCTCCACTTT. This gives the protein CASSSGQDGSPLHF.

This clone was detected many times. CDR3 in amino acids: CASSFETGRSYEQYF. The CDR3 DNA follows: TGTGCCAGCAGTTTTGAGACAGGGAGGTCCTACGAGCAGTACTTC. V and J are TRBV28 and TRBJ2-7, with a possible D match to TRBD1 (7 bases). The germline V gene has CDR1 MDHEN and CDR2 SYDVKM. The V and J ends lost 3 bases and 1 base respectively, with 13 bases between them. The CDR3 spans 15 residues.

The rearrangement uses TRBV5-4 and TRBJ1-1; 7 nucleotides line up with TRBD1. Germline V gives CDR1 SGHNT, CDR2 YYREEE (reference sequence). The trim removed 3 bases at V and 3 bases at J, leaving 5 bases unmatched. The CDR3 sequence is 14 residues long. The CDR3 DNA reads TGTGCCAGCAGCTCGACAGGGCTGGACACTGAAGCTTTCTTT. Amino acid sequence: CASSSTGLDTEAFF.

V gene TRBV27 combines with J gene TRBJ2-5, with 8 bases fitting TRBD2. The CDR3 is made up of 16 amino acids. Germline V gene sequence: CDR1 MNHEY, CDR2 SMNVEV (reference sequence). V was pared by 3 bases and J by 0 bases, with 6 bases of the junction left unmatched. CDR3 loop: CASSFHGLADQETQYF. Written as DNA, the CDR3 is TGTGCCAGCAGTTTTCACGGACTAGCAGACCAAGAGACCCAGTACTTC.